The clone carrying this T cell receptor beta chain was seen more than once but under ten times. This sample is drawn from a study of blood T cells in healthy people across ages. The authors ran a second PCR of 7 to 11 cycles using a sample-barcoded 5' primer and a J-beta primer mix. Every single cDNA molecule received a tag from a template-switch adaptor with 12 random nucleotides. TCRdb used MiXCR to reprocess the 5' RACE reads, holding one entry per CDR3 protein. The sample has around 990,000 distinct CDR3 sequences, roughly two fifths seen once. CDR3 length: 18 amino acids. V dropped 2 bases and J dropped 4 bases, with 24 bases sitting between them. Germline lookup yields CDR1 LGHDT and CDR2 YNNKEL (reference sequence).

The TCR was taken from a man between 18 and 35 years old in good health. The sequencing sample was made of blood. V usage is TRBV3-1 and J usage is TRBJ2-7, with D maybe TRBD2 (5 bases). CDR3 nucleotides: TGTGCCAGCAGCCAACCCTTCCCGTTATCCGGGGTTTCTTACGAGCAGTACTTC. Translated: CASSQPFPLSGVSYEQYF.